This is a list of T cell receptor beta chains from one sample in a study of graft-versus-host responses after intestinal transplantation. Method: immunoSEQ multiplex PCR; TCRdb's copy keeps in-frame clones and lacks some. Among fewer than 120,000 clones, around 93% were seen once, and the ten largest hold around 0.55%. These receptors' antigens are unknown. The source material was unstimulated CD8+ T cells sorted from spleen or lymph node cells, sampled before intestinal transplant. All receptors derive from a human donor who received an intestinal transplant. Both conserved end residues are part of each CDR3. A D gene is named only where the DNA matches it firmly. Size is omitted from some rows. Given values are once, few, many or a class for expanded clones.

abundance	j_gene	len	v_gene	d_gene	CDR3nt	CDR3aa
.	TRBJ1-5	11	TRBV28	.	TGTGCCAGTCAGGGTCGTCAGCCCCAGCATTTT	CASQGRQPQHF
.	TRBJ2-1	14	TRBV14	.	TGTGCCAGCTCAAGAAGCTCTGGTTACAATGAGCAGTTCTTC	CASSRSSGYNEQFF
.	TRBJ2-1	16	TRBV6-6	.	TGTGCCAGCACTCCGTCGGTATACAGCTCCTACAATGAGCAGTTCTTC	CASTPSVYSSYNEQFF
.	TRBJ2-1	18	TRBV7-9	TRBD2	TGTGCCAGCAGCCACGGACTAGCGGGAGTTTCCTCCTACAATGAGCAGTTCTTC	CASSHGLAGVSSYNEQFF
.	TRBJ1-1	14	TRBV4-2	.	TGTGCCAGCAGCCAACGGGGGGGGAGCATTGAAGCTTTCTTT	CASSQRGGSIEAFF
.	TRBJ2-7	12	TRBV19	TRBD1	TGTGCCAGCGGACAGGGGCCTTACGAGCAGTACTTC	CASGQGPYEQYF
.	TRBJ1-2	15	TRBV7-9	.	TGTGCCAGCAGCTTAGAGTCCGGTACAGGGTATGGCTACACCTTC	CASSLESGTGYGYTF
.	TRBJ2-1	12	TRBV5-5	.	TGTGCCAGCAGCTTGGGGGTGAATGAGCAGTTCTTC	CASSLGVNEQFF
.	TRBJ1-5	13	TRBV29-1	.	TGCAGCGTTGATGCCGGGACCAATCAGCCCCAGCATTTT	CSVDAGTNQPQHF
.	TRBJ2-3	16	TRBV29-1	TRBD2	TGCAGCGTTCTTGCCGTGACTAGCGGGAGCACAGATACGCAGTATTTT	CSVLAVTSGSTDTQYF
.	TRBJ1-2	13	TRBV4-1	.	TGCGCCACTACGGGGGAGGGTCTCGATGGCTACACCTTC	CATTGEGLDGYTF
.	TRBJ2-3	12	TRBV29-1	TRBD2	TGCAGCGGGGGAGGGGACACAGATACGCAGTATTTT	CSGGGDTDTQYF
.	TRBJ2-5	14	TRBV15	.	TGTGCCACCAGCAGAGATCGGGGTCAAGAGACCCAGTACTTC	CATSRDRGQETQYF
.	TRBJ2-7	15	TRBV5-1	.	TGCGCCAGCAGCTTCCCTGAACGGGGTAACTACGAGCAGTACTTC	CASSFPERGNYEQYF
.	TRBJ2-1	16	TRBV19	TRBD1	TGTGCCAGTAGCACAAACTCGGGACAGGGGTACAATGAGCAGTTCTTC	CASSTNSGQGYNEQFF
once	TRBJ2-7	13	TRBV11-2	.	TGTGCCAGCAGCCGGGGCGCCACCTACGAGCAGTACTTC	CASSRGATYEQYF
.	TRBJ2-7	13	TRBV9	.	TGTGCCAGCAGCTCAGGGCAGGGGTACGAGCAGTACTTC	CASSSGQGYEQYF
.	TRBJ1-5	18	TRBV10-3	TRBD1	TGTGCCATTATGGACCCGGGACAGGGGATGGGTAGCAATCAGCCCCAGCATTTT	CAIMDPGQGMGSNQPQHF
.	TRBJ2-7	13	TRBV6-5	.	TGTGCCAGCAGTTACTCGTCAAGCGGCGAGCAGTACTTC	CASSYSSSGEQYF
once	TRBJ2-7	13	TRBV7-6	TRBD2	TGTGCCAGCAGCTTAGCAGGGACTATGGAGCAGTACTTC	CASSLAGTMEQYF
once	TRBJ1-2	12	TRBV28	.	TGTGCCAGCAGTTTGGGGTCTTATGGCTACACCTTC	CASSLGSYGYTF
.	TRBJ1-2	11	TRBV29-1	.	TGCAGCGTTGACGTGGGCTATGGCTACACCTTC	CSVDVGYGYTF
.	TRBJ2-3	15	TRBV9	.	TGTGCCAGCAGCGCCTCGGGACACCCCACAGATACGCAGTATTTT	CASSASGHPTDTQYF
.	TRBJ1-1	14	TRBV4-1	.	TGCGCCAGCAGCCAGGTGACAGAGAACACTGAAGCTTTCTTT	CASSQVTENTEAFF
.	TRBJ2-1	14	TRBV13	.	TGTGCCAGCAGCTTGGGGACTCCCAACACTGAGCAGTTCTTC	CASSLGTPNTEQFF
.	TRBJ2-2	13	TRBV6-9	.	TGTGCCAGCCGGGACCCTTCCACCGGGGAGCTGTTTTTT	CASRDPSTGELFF
.	TRBJ2-3	15	TRBV4-1	TRBD2	TGCGCCAGCAGCCCCCGCCTAGCGGGCGCAGATACGCAGTATTTT	CASSPRLAGADTQYF
.	TRBJ2-7	19	TRBV5-6	.	TGTGCCAGCAGCTGGATTATTGGTGCAGGGCCGCAGGGCCCCTACGAGCAGTACTTC	CASSWIIGAGPQGPYEQYF
once	TRBJ1-1	13	TRBV9	.	TGTGCCAGCAGCGTTAGGGGCGGCACTGAAGCTTTCTTT	CASSVRGGTEAFF
.	TRBJ1-4	13	TRBV9	.	TGTGCCAGCAGCGCACGGACGGGTGAAAAACTGTTTTTT	CASSARTGEKLFF
.	TRBJ2-2	16	TRBV30	.	TGTGCCTGGAGTAGGGGGACAACTACGGCCGGCGGGGAGCTGTTTTTT	CAWSRGTTTAGGELFF
.	TRBJ1-1	14	TRBV14	.	TGTGCCAGCAGCCAAGTCTCAATGAACACTGAAGCTTTCTTT	CASSQVSMNTEAFF
.	TRBJ1-5	13	TRBV9	.	TGTGCCAGCAGCGAGGCCGGCCGGGAGCCCCAGCATTTT	CASSEAGREPQHF
once	TRBJ2-1	15	TRBV13	TRBD2	TGTGCCAGCAGCTTAGACGGACTAGGAATGAATGAGCAGTTCTTC	CASSLDGLGMNEQFF
.	TRBJ1-1	15	TRBV9	.	TGTGCCAGCAGCGAAGGGGCGGGTTTGAACACTGAAGCTTTCTTT	CASSEGAGLNTEAFF
.	TRBJ2-1	16	TRBV5-7	TRBD1	TGTGCCAGCAGCCCTTTAGTACAGGGGGCCAAAAATGAGCAGTTCTTC	CASSPLVQGAKNEQFF
.	TRBJ2-4	15	TRBV27	.	TGTGCCAGCAGTTTCACTCACAACCCCAAAAACATTCAGTACTTC	CASSFTHNPKNIQYF
.	TRBJ2-7	14	TRBV30	TRBD2	TGTGCCTGGGAGCGGGAGGGCCGGGGGTACGAGCAGTACTTC	CAWEREGRGYEQYF
.	TRBJ2-2	15	TRBV9	TRBD2	TGTGCCAGCAGCGTTCTAGCGGGAGGGCACGGGGAGCTGTTTTTT	CASSVLAGGHGELFF
once	TRBJ2-7	14	TRBV7-2	TRBD2	TGTGCCAGCAGCTTACTAGCGGGGGGCTACGAGCAGTACTTC	CASSLLAGGYEQYF
.	TRBJ2-1	13	TRBV19	.	TGTGCCAGTAGTATAAGCTCCTACAATGAGCAGTTCTTC	CASSISSYNEQFF
.	TRBJ2-1	16	TRBV2	.	TGTGCCAGCAGTGAAAGCTCGAGGCTCCCCTACAATGAGCAGTTCTTC	CASSESSRLPYNEQFF
.	TRBJ1-2	17	TRBV11-3	.	TGTGCCAGCAGCCGGACCGTCGAGGGACGGCGCTACTATGGCTACACCTTC	CASSRTVEGRRYYGYTF
.	TRBJ2-3	18	TRBV5-1	TRBD2	TGCGCCAGCAGCTGGAGTACGGGACTAGCGGGCCCCACAGATACGCAGTATTTT	CASSWSTGLAGPTDTQYF
.	TRBJ2-3	15	TRBV7-5	.	TGTGCCAGAAGCCCCCCAGACACCAGCACAGATACGCAGTATTTT	CARSPPDTSTDTQYF
.	TRBJ2-7	16	TRBV4-1	TRBD2	TGCGCCAGCAGCCAGCCGACTAGCGGGATTAACTACGAGCAGTACTTC	CASSQPTSGINYEQYF
.	TRBJ2-3	14	TRBV6-1	.	TGTGCCAGCACAGAGGTGGGGTTCACAGATACGCAGTATTTT	CASTEVGFTDTQYF
once	TRBJ2-7	14	TRBV5-6	TRBD1	TGTGCCAGCAGCCCCCGGGACAGGGGCTGGGAGCAGTACTTC	CASSPRDRGWEQYF
.	TRBJ1-1	12	TRBV19	.	TGTGCCAGTAAAATGGGGAACACTGAAGCTTTCTTT	CASKMGNTEAFF
once	TRBJ1-2	16	TRBV6-6	TRBD1	TGTGCCAGCAGTTACCCCAGGGACAGGGAGAGGGATGGCTACACCTTC	CASSYPRDRERDGYTF
.	TRBJ1-2	14	TRBV6-5	.	TGTGCCAGCAGTAGCAGGGGCGGGGGCTATGGCTACACCTTC	CASSSRGGGYGYTF
.	TRBJ2-7	16	TRBV5-1	.	TGCGCCAGCAGCTTGGCGAAGGGTGGGAGGAGCGACGAGCAGTACTTC	CASSLAKGGRSDEQYF
.	TRBJ2-7	11	TRBV6-5	.	TGTGCCAGCAGTTACAAGAACGAGCAGTACTTC	CASSYKNEQYF
.	TRBJ1-1	18	TRBV19	TRBD1	TGTGCCAGTACCCCAGGGGGGGGCCGAGGGGGCCTATATACTGAAGCTTTCTTT	CASTPGGGRGGLYTEAFF